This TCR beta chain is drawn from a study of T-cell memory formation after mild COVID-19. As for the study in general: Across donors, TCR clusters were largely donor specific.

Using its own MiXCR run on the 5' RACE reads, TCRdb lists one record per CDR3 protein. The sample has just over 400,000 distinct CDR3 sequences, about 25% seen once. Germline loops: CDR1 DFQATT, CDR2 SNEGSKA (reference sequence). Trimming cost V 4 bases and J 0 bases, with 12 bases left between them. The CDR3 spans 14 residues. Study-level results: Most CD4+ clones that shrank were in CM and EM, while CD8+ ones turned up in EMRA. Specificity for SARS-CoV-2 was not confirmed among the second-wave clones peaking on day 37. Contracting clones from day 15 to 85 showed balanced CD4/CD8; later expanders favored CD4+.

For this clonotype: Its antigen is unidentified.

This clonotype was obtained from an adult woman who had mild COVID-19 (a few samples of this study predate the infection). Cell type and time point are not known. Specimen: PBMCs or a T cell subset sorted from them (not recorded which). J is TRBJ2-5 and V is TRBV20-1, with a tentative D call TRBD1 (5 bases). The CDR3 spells CSAKLDKNQETQYF. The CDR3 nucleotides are TGCAGTGCTAAACTGGACAAGAACCAAGAGACCCAGTACTTC.